This TCR beta chain emerged from a study of T cells in localized non-small cell lung cancer. Study findings and constraints: Median detection of top 100 tumor clones in adjacent lung was around 57 clones. A denser population of T cells in blood accompanied longer overall survival. Sequencing involved a lone tumor region, leaving heterogeneity possible.

V was pared by 4 bases and J by 0 bases, with 21 bases between. The V gene's germline CDR1 is SGDLS and CDR2 YYNGEE. This CDR3 comprises 18 residues. This clone was found a few times. The antigen remains unidentified. The assay was immunoSEQ multiplex PCR, and TCRdb's table has in-frame clones only and misses some. The sample holds 3,000 or so clones; approximately 23% are singletons and the top ten take around 10%. The starting material was normal lung tissue next to the tumor, obtained before any cancer treatment. The chain is built from TRBV9 and TRBJ2-3; perhaps TRBD2 as D (5 bases). The sequence came from a woman aged 40-75 years with stage I lung adenocarcinoma. The CDR3 DNA reads TGTGCCAGCAGCCTATATGGACTCCCGTTTACTAGCACAGATACGCAGTATTTT. Translation gives CASSLYGLPFTSTDTQYF.